This T cell receptor (beta chain) comes out of a study of OX40 agonist ivuxolimab in advanced cancers. With regard to the full study: Ivuxolimab was an agonistic, fully human IgG2 monoclonal antibody directed against OX40 (CD134), a costimulatory receptor. Intravenous ivuxolimab was administered to patients every 2 weeks at six dose levels: 0.01, 0.1, 0.3, 1.5, 3 and 10 mg/kg. Of the roughly 53 patients in dose escalation, 19 had hepatocellular carcinoma, about 15 had melanoma, 9 had renal cell carcinoma and 9 had head and neck cancer. In the dose-escalation cohort, about four fifths of patients were male, and the mean age was roughly 56 years with a range of roughly 23 to 90. Prior anti-PD-1, anti-PD-L1 or anti-CTLA-4 therapy was permitted, and less than 45% of dose-escalation patients had received checkpoint inhibitors. Three dose-escalation patients achieved partial responses, one with hepatocellular carcinoma and two with cutaneous melanoma. Peripheral TCRbeta sequencing aimed to test whether ivuxolimab altered TCR sequence diversity and caused clonal T-cell expansion. The monotherapy dose-escalation portion (N = 52 patients) of the phase I ivuxolimab trial is reported in the paper. Beyond this particular receptor, the publication reports: In the 0.1-3.0 mg/kg groups, partial responders were among the patients with the lowest normalized peripheral clonal expansion, particularly in CD8+ T cells. Low levels of normalized T-cell clonal expansion were also seen in some nonresponding patients. The antigen specificity of the clonally expanded peripheral T cells was not determined. After ivuxolimab, more expanded clones were found on average in CD8+ T cells than in CD4+ T cells. At doses of 0.1 to 3.0 mg/kg, clonal expansion of both CD4+ and CD8+ blood T cells was observed from baseline to week 6.

Points on this clone: What antigen it recognizes has not been identified. Base qualities are not provided; no much larger clone lies one nucleotide away.

For CDR1 and CDR2, the germline V gene lists SGHDN and FVKESK. V loses 4 bases of germline sequence and J loses 4 bases, and the interval between the two ends is 15 bases. From its cysteine to its phenylalanine, the CDR3 spans 15 amino acids. The only DNA kept is the CDR3, 45 bases in frame from the first base. Genomic DNA was extracted from sorted cells for sequencing of the TCRbeta CDR3 region. The immunoSEQ Assay was used for sequencing of TCRbeta CDR3 regions. TCRdb took this table from immuneACCESS and kept in-frame rearrangements with V and J called. Such tables lack part of the clones; where checked against another copy, unresolved V genes explain under half of the gap, and the rest is unexplained. The sample data list 60,000 to 85,000 clones, and about 88% of these were observed just once. Clones ranked in the top ten supply about 0.4% of the sample. Patients with a history of autoimmune disease or receiving systemic immunosuppression were excluded from the trial. Peripheral blood for TCR sequencing was drawn from every dose cohort at baseline, at cycle 4 day 1 and at cycle 7 day 1. Samples came from an open-label, multicenter, first-in-human phase I dose-escalation trial of ivuxolimab. Adults with locally advanced or metastatic melanoma, renal cell carcinoma, hepatocellular carcinoma or head and neck squamous cell carcinoma were enrolled in the trial. Before TCR sequencing, CD4+ T cells and CD8+ T cells were sorted from peripheral blood as separate populations.

This clonotype was sampled from an adult with an advanced solid tumor such as melanoma, head and neck, liver or kidney cancer. The sample in question was CD4+ or CD8+ T cells sorted from blood, obtained in a trial of the OX40 agonist ivuxolimab. The receptor chain draws on TRBV14 and TRBJ2-3; no confident D gene assignment can be made. In nucleotide form, the sequence is TGTGCCAGCAGCCGAGTGACTGGGTTGGCAGATACGCAGTATTTT. This yields the protein CASSRVTGLADTQYF.